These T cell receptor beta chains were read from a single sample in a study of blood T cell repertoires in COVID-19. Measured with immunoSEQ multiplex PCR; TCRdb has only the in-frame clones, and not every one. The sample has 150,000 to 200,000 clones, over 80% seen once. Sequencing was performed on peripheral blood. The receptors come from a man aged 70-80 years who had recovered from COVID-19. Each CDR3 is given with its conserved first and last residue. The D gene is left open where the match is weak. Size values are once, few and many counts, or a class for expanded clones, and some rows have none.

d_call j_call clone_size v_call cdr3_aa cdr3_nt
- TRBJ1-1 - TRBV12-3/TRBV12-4 CASSYHREAFF TGTGCCAGCAGCTACCACAGGGAAGCTTTCTTT
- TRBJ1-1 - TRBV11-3 CASSLHSQNTEAFF TGTGCCAGCAGCTTACACAGCCAGAACACTGAAGCTTTCTTT
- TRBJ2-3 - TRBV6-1 CASSDGQLGITDTQYF TGTGCCAGCAGTGACGGCCAGCTAGGTATCACAGATACGCAGTATTTT
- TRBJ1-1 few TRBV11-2 CASSLEAGLGTEAFF TGTGCCAGCAGCTTAGAAGCGGGCCTGGGCACTGAAGCTTTCTTT
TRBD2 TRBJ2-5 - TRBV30 CAWSRGLAGVRETQYF TGTGCCTGGAGTCGGGGACTAGCGGGAGTGAGAGAGACCCAGTACTTC
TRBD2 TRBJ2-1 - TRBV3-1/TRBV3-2 CASSQGGTSGMTYNEQFF TGTGCCAGCAGCCAAGGTGGGACTAGCGGGATGACCTACAATGAGCAGTTCTTC
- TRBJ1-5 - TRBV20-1 CSASSPQGSNQPQHF TGCAGTGCTAGTAGCCCGCAGGGGAGCAATCAGCCCCAGCATTTT
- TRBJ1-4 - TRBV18 CASSPTPIGQINEKLFF TGTGCCAGCTCACCAACCCCAATCGGACAAATTAATGAAAAACTGTTTTTT
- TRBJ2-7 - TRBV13 CASSFGTRLGEQYF TGTGCCAGCAGCTTCGGGACACGCTTGGGCGAGCAGTACTTC
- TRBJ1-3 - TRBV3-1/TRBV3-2 CASSQIGVSGNTIYF TGTGCCAGCAGCCAAATCGGGGTCTCTGGAAACACCATATATTTT
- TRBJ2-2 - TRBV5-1 CASSLVGVRELFF TGCGCCAGCAGCTTGGTAGGGGTGCGGGAGCTGTTTTTT
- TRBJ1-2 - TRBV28 CASSSPSYFYTF TGTGCCAGCAGTTCCCCAAGTTACTTCTACACCTTC
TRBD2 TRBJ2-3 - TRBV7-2 CASSSRLAGGGDTQYF TGTGCCAGCAGCTCGAGACTAGCGGGAGGTGGGGATACGCAGTATTTT
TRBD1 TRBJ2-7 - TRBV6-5 CASSYETGLRYEQYF TGTGCCAGCAGTTACGAGACAGGGTTACGGTACGAGCAGTACTTC
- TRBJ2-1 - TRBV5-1 CASSLQASSYNEQFF TGCGCCAGCAGCTTGCAGGCAAGCTCCTACAATGAGCAGTTCTTC
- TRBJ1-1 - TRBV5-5 CASSFRGSGSNTEAFF TGTGCCAGCAGCTTTAGAGGCAGTGGGTCGAACACTGAAGCTTTCTTT
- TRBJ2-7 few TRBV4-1 CASSQELASSAYEQYF TGCGCCAGCAGCCAAGAATTGGCTAGCTCCGCCTACGAGCAGTACTTC
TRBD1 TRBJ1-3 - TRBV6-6 CASSVPGGRSGNTIYF TGTGCCAGCAGTGTCCCAGGGGGCCGCTCTGGAAACACCATATATTTT
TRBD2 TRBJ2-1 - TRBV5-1 CASSLEAGKFNEQFF TGCGCCAGCAGCTTGGAAGCGGGAAAGTTTAATGAGCAGTTCTTC
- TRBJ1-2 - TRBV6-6 CASSRTTGVNYGYTF TGTGCCAGCAGTCGAACGACAGGAGTTAACTATGGCTACACCTTC
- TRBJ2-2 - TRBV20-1 CSLAGTGELFF TGCAGCCTCGCCGGGACCGGGGAGCTGTTTTTT
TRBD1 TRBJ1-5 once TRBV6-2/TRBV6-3 CASSYPRDRVSNQPQHF TGTGCCAGCAGTTACCCCCGGGACAGGGTTAGCAATCAGCCCCAGCATTTT
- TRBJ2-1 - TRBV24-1 CATNGLNNEQFF TGTGCCACAAACGGGTTAAACAATGAGCAGTTCTTC
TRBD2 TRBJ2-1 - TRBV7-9 CASRSRLGLAGGEQFF TGTGCCAGCAGGTCAAGGTTGGGACTAGCGGGAGGTGAGCAGTTCTTC
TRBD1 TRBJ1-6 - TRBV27 CASSPRTGDSPLHF TGTGCCAGCAGTCCGAGGACAGGGGATTCACCCCTCCACTTT
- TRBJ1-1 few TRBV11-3 CASSLVSPASRGAEAFF TGTGCCAGCAGCTTAGTAAGCCCTGCCTCCCGGGGGGCCGAAGCTTTCTTT
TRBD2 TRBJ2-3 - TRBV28 CASSLGGTSGRKYF TGTGCCAGCAGTTTAGGGGGGACTAGCGGGAGAAAGTATTTT
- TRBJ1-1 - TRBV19 CASSKGVRTSEAFF TGTGCCAGTAGTAAGGGGGTTAGAACATCTGAAGCTTTCTTT
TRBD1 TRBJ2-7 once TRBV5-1 CASSFGTGSYEQYF TGCGCCAGCAGCTTCGGGACAGGGTCCTACGAGCAGTACTTC
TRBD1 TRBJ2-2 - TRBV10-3 CAISGQGGRIAGELFF TGTGCCATCAGTGGACAGGGGGGGCGGATAGCCGGGGAGCTGTTTTTT
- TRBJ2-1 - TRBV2 CASRIANEQFF TGTGCCAGCAGAATAGCGAATGAGCAGTTCTTC
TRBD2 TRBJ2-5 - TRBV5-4 CASSLSGGEQETQYF TGTGCCAGCAGCTTAAGCGGGGGGGAGCAAGAGACCCAGTACTTC
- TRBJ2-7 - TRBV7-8 CASSPPGQEGDYEQYF TGTGCCAGCAGCCCCCCTGGACAGGAGGGCGACTACGAGCAGTACTTC
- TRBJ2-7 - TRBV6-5 CASTADFSSYEQYF TGTGCCAGCACGGCTGACTTTAGCTCCTACGAGCAGTACTTC
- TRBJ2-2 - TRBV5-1 CASSEEGNTGELFF TGCGCCAGCAGCGAAGAGGGGAACACCGGGGAGCTGTTTTTT
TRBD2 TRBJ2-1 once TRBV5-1 CASSNSGRAYNEQFF TGCGCCAGCAGCAATAGCGGGAGGGCCTACAATGAGCAGTTCTTC
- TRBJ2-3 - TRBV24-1 CATSESGGAGAHSDTQYF TGTGCCACCAGTGAGTCAGGGGGCGCGGGGGCCCATTCGGATACGCAGTATTTT
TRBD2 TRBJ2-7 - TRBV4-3 CASSQEGGRGSFYEQYF TGCGCCAGCAGCCAAGAGGGCGGGAGGGGTTCTTTCTACGAGCAGTACTTC
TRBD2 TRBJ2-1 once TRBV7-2 CASSLVAGRGGEQFF TGTGCCAGCAGCTTAGTAGCGGGTAGGGGCGGTGAGCAGTTCTTC
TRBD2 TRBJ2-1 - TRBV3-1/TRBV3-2 CASSQGLAIYNEQFF TGTGCCAGCAGCCAGGGACTAGCTATCTACAATGAGCAGTTCTTC
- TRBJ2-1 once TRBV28 CASSSARGNYYNEQFF TGTGCCAGCAGTTCCGCCCGGGGAAACTATTACAATGAGCAGTTCTTC
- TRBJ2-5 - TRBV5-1 CASSLADQETQYF TGCGCCAGCAGCTTGGCCGACCAAGAGACCCAGTACTTC
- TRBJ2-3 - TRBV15 CATSTTSHTQYF TGTGCCACCAGCACTACTAGTCATACGCAGTATTTT
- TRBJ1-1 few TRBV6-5 CASSSGAGAFF TGTGCCAGCAGTTCGGGCGCGGGGGCTTTCTTT
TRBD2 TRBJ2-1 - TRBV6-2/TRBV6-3 CASSYSNGRARNPYNNEQFF TGTGCCAGCAGTTACTCCAACGGGAGGGCCAGAAATCCGTACAACAATGAGCAGTTCTTC
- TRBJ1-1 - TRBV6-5 CASSYSRVTEAFF TGTGCCAGCAGTTACTCGCGGGTTACTGAAGCTTTCTTT
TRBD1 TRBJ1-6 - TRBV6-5 CASSSGTGNSPLHF TGTGCCAGCAGTTCCGGGACAGGAAATTCACCCCTCCACTTT
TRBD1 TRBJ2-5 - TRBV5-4 CASSSGTAETQYF TGTGCCAGCAGTTCGGGGACAGCAGAGACCCAGTACTTC
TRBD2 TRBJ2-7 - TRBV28 CASRQAGPYEQYF TGTGCCAGCAGACAAGCGGGACCCTACGAGCAGTACTTC
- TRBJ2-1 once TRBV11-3 CASSKHTRERPYNEQFF TGTGCCAGCAGCAAACACACTCGGGAGCGCCCCTACAATGAGCAGTTCTTC
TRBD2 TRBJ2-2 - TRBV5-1 CASSVAGQTGELFF TGCGCCAGCAGCGTAGCGGGTCAAACCGGGGAGCTGTTTTTT
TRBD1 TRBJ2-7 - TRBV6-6 CASSFEAGTGYEQYF TGTGCCAGCAGTTTCGAGGCCGGGACAGGATACGAGCAGTACTTC